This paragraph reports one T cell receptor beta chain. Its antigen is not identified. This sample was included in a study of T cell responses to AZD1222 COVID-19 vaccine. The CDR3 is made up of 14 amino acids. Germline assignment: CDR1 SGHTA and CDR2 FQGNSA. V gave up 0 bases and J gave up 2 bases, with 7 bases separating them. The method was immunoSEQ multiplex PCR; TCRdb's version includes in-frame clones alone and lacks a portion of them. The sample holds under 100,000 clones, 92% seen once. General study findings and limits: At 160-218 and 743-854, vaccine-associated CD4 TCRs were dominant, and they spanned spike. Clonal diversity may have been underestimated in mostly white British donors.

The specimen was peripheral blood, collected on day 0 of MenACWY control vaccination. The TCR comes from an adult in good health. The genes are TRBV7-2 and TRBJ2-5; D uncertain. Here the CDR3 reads CASSLAGWQETQYF. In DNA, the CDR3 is TGTGCCAGCAGCTTAGCGGGGTGGCAAGAGACCCAGTACTTC.